These 17 T cell receptor beta chains were sequenced from one sample in a study of blood T cell repertoires in COVID-19. Repertoires were generated with immunoSEQ multiplex PCR, while TCRdb's copy carries only in-frame clones and drops some. The sample has some 78,000 clones, about 91% seen once; the top ten hold around 12%. Sequenced sample: peripheral blood. These receptors came from a man between 65 and 85 years old with active or convalescent COVID-19.

This sequence joins TRBV12-3 or TRBV12-4 and TRBJ1-2; D gene uncertain. V shed 1 base and J shed 7 bases, with 10 bases lying between them. The CDR3 runs 13 residues. The CDR3: CASSLVEGSGYTF. The CDR3 DNA reads as TGTGCCAGCAGTTTAGTGGAGGGCTCTGGCTACACCTTC.

The rearrangement links TRBV6-6 to TRBJ1-1; 8 nucleotides agree with TRBD1. This CDR3 comprises 16 residues. Germline CDR1 is MNHNY and CDR2 is SVGAGI (reference sequence). V dropped 5 bases and J dropped 3; count of bases not matched to a gene: 11. CDR3 nucleotides: TGTGCCAGCAGTACCGGGACAGGCCCGAGGGACACTGAAGCTTTCTTT. Its translation is CASSTGTGPRDTEAFF.

V is TRBV28 and J is TRBJ1-6; D is undetermined. The CDR3 is 16 amino acids. Germline V CDR1 and CDR2: MDHEN, SYDVKM. V was clipped by 8 bases and J by 4 bases, with 18 bases between them. CDR3 nucleotide sequence: TGTGCCAGCCGCCCGGGTGGGCGGGGATATAATTCACCCCTCCACTTT. Protein product: CASRPGGRGYNSPLHF.

The V gene is TRBV11-2, the J gene TRBJ2-5; D call uncertain. The CDR3 has 17 residues. From germline, CDR1 is SGHAT and CDR2 FQNNGV. The V end was cut by 1 base, the J end by 3 bases, with 18 bases between. In DNA, the CDR3 is TGTGCCAGCAGCTTAGTAACAGCTGTTAAAACCGAAGAGACCCAGTACTTC. Its protein is CASSLVTAVKTEETQYF.

V gene TRBV5-1 combines with J gene TRBJ1-3, with TRBD1 matching 7 bases. V lost 3 bases to trimming and J lost 4 bases; unmatched junction nucleotides: 7. The CDR3 has 15 amino acids. Per the germline V gene, CDR1 is SGHRS and CDR2 is YFSETQ. CDR3 sequence: CASSSTGSDGNTIYF. The CDR3 DNA reads TGCGCCAGCAGCTCGACAGGGTCGGACGGAAACACCATATATTTT.

The CDR3 nucleotides read TGCAGTGCTAGTAAACCACTCTACGAGCAGTACTTC. Translated, it gives CSASKPLYEQYF. The V gene is TRBV20-1, the J gene TRBJ2-7; no reliable D call. This CDR3 contains 12 residues. Germline V gene lookup returns CDR1 DFQATT and CDR2 SNEGSKA (reference sequence). The V end was cut by 3 bases, the J end by 3 bases, with 9 bases between.

The chain combines TRBV18 with TRBJ1-1; D call uncertain. CDR3 size: 13 residues. The V end lost 3 bases, the J end lost 3 bases, and 8 bases lay between the germline ends. Germline assignment: CDR1 KGHSH and CDR2 LQKENI. CDR3 region: CASSPRKDTEAFF. CDR3 in DNA: TGTGCCAGCTCACCGCGGAAGGACACTGAAGCTTTCTTT.

The chain employs TRBV5-6 and TRBJ1-2, with no clear D. The germline CDR1 and CDR2 sequences are SGHDT and YYEEEE. The V gene lost 7 bases and the J gene lost 1 base, with 8 bases spanning the gap. The CDR3 has 12 amino acids. CDR3 DNA: TGTGCCAGCGAGAGGGTTAACTATGGCTACACCTTC. It is translated as CASERVNYGYTF.

The count of this clone is one. This sequence joins TRBV6-4 and TRBJ1-1; a weak D match, TRBD1 (6 bases). The V and J ends lost 3 bases and 1 base respectively, with 12 bases between them. This CDR3 is built from 15 residues. In germline, CDR1 is MRHNA, CDR2 SNTAGT. The CDR3 here is CASSEAPGQNTEAFF. The DNA for the CDR3 is TGTGCCAGCAGTGAAGCTCCGGGACAGAACACTGAAGCTTTCTTT.

This clone occurred once. The rearrangement links TRBV7-9 to TRBJ2-1, with D uncertain. The CDR3 consists of 15 residues. Germline V gives CDR1 SEHNR, CDR2 FQNEAQ (reference sequence). V dropped 1 base and J dropped 2 bases, with 9 bases sitting between them. The CDR3 loop reads CASSLGLSPYNEQFF. The CDR3 DNA reads as TGTGCCAGCAGCTTAGGACTGTCCCCCTACAATGAGCAGTTCTTC.

This chain links TRBV30 with TRBJ2-5, with TRBD2 matching over 10 bases. This CDR3 comprises 14 residues. Per the germline V gene, CDR1 is GTSNPN and CDR2 is SVGIG (reference sequence). The V and J ends lost 5 bases and 5 bases, in that order; junction bases with no gene match: 8. The CDR3 reads CAWGASGGVETQYF. DNA of the CDR3: TGTGCCTGGGGAGCTAGCGGGGGTGTCGAGACCCAGTACTTC.

The V and J genes are TRBV27 and TRBJ1-2, with 7 bases matching TRBD1. The CDR3 consists of 15 residues. Germline assignment: CDR1 MNHEY and CDR2 SMNVEV (reference sequence). The trim removed 7 bases at V and 4 bases at J, leaving 12 bases unmatched. CDR3 sequence: CASKHRGGGFYGYTF. The CDR3 DNA reads as TGTGCCAGCAAGCACAGGGGCGGAGGGTTCTATGGCTACACCTTC.

The V call is TRBV4-2, the J call TRBJ2-5; 15 bases are shared with TRBD2. This CDR3 region has 16 residues. The V and J ends lost 5 bases and 3 bases, in that order; junction bases with no gene match: 4. CDR1 is LGHNA, CDR2 YNFKEQ, per germline. DNA of the CDR3: TGTGCCAGCAGCGGACTAGCGGGGGGGTACGAAGAGACCCAGTACTTC. This encodes CASSGLAGGYEETQYF.

The gene calls are TRBV18 and TRBJ1-2, with D possibly matching TRBD1 (5 bases). V lost 6 bases and J lost 2, with 16 bases in between. Looked up from germline, CDR1 is KGHSH and CDR2 is LQKENI. This CDR3 spans 15 amino acids. CDR3 in DNA: TGTGCCAGCTCTCCTAGGGAGGAGGGGAACTATGGCTACACCTTC. This translates into CASSPREEGNYGYTF.

V gene TRBV2 combines with J gene TRBJ1-6; 10 bases are shared with TRBD1. Germline V gives CDR1 SNHLY, CDR2 FYNNEI. J lost 7 bases, V lost 3 bases, and 3 bases had no gene match. The length of the CDR3 is 15 residues. Here the CDR3 DNA reads TGTGCCAGCAGTGAGGACAGGGGGAAGAATTCACCCCTCCACTTT. This encodes CASSEDRGKNSPLHF.

V is TRBV18 and J is TRBJ2-3; no definite D call. The CDR3 has 12 residues. Trimming removed 2 bases from V and 4 bases from J, with 4 bases in between. Germline V gene sequence: CDR1 KGHSH, CDR2 LQKENI. CDR3 sequence: CASSPISDTQYF. For the CDR3, the DNA is TGTGCCAGCTCACCAATCTCAGATACGCAGTATTTT.

The rearrangement links TRBV10-3 to TRBJ2-7; TRBD1 matches at 8 bases. V was clipped by 6 bases and J by 3 bases; unmatched bases: 4. The CDR3 has 13 amino acids. The germline CDR1 and CDR2 sequences are ENHRY and SYGVKD. CDR3 residues: CAISAGQDYEQYF. The CDR3 DNA follows: TGTGCCATCAGCGCGGGACAGGACTACGAGCAGTACTTC.